This entry lists 14 T cell receptor beta chains sequenced from one sample in a study of blood T cells in healthy people across ages. A sample-barcoded 5' primer and a J-beta primer mix were used in a second PCR of roughly 7 to 11 cycles. TCRdb recomputed calls from the 5' RACE reads with MiXCR, one row per CDR3 protein. The sample has fewer than 750,000 distinct CDR3 sequences; around half are singletons. Material for sequencing was blood. The receptor set was obtained from an elderly man in good health.

This clonotype occurred a few times. The chain joins TRBV20-1 to TRBJ2-3; D is tentatively TRBD1 or TRBD2 (6 bases each). V shed 0 bases and J shed 4 bases, with 20 bases lying between them. The germline V gene has CDR1 DFQATT and CDR2 SNEGSKA (reference sequence). The CDR3 contains 17 residues. The CDR3 DNA follows: TGCAGTGCTAGAGATGAGGGGGGAAACGGACTGGCAGATACGCAGTATTTT. It yields the protein CSARDEGGNGLADTQYF.

This clonotype appeared a few times. V gene TRBV5-1 combines with J gene TRBJ2-5; D call uncertain. The germline gives CDR1 SGHRS, CDR2 YFSETQ. V lost 0 bases and J 3 bases, leaving 9 bases between the germline ends. CDR3 length equals 14 residues. This CDR3 is CASSLGQVKETQYF. The CDR3 DNA reads as TGCGCCAGCAGCTTGGGGCAGGTTAAAGAGACCCAGTACTTC. The whole variable domain, filled in from reference TRBV5-1 and TRBJ2-5, reads KAGVTQTPRYLIKTRGQQVTLSCSPISGHRSVSWYQQTPGQGLQFLFEYFSETQRNKGNFPGRFSGRQFSNSRSEMNVSTLELGDSALYLCASSLGQVKETQYFGPGTRLLVL.

This clonotype was recorded many times. The chain uses TRBV6-6 and TRBJ2-1, with TRBD2 as a possible D gene (5 bases). Per the germline V gene, CDR1 is MNHNY and CDR2 is SVGAGI (reference sequence). V was cut by 5 bases and J by 2 bases, with 19 bases left in between. The CDR3 is made up of 17 amino acids. The chain's CDR3 is CASSNLRGSGTYNEQFF. The CDR3, as DNA: TGTGCCAGCAGTAATCTCCGGGGTTCTGGTACCTACAATGAGCAGTTCTTC.

This chain uses TRBV3-1 with TRBJ2-6; the D is unclear. Deletions cut 3 bases from V and 0 bases from J, with 6 bases between. The CDR3 extends over 15 amino acids. Per the germline V gene, CDR1 is LGHDT and CDR2 is YNNKEL (reference sequence). CDR3 sequence: CASSQQASGANVLTF. CDR3 coding DNA: TGTGCCAGCAGCCAGCAAGCCTCTGGGGCCAACGTCCTGACTTTC.

This clonotype came up a few times. The gene calls are TRBV7-3 and TRBJ2-1; D possibly corresponds to TRBD2 (5 bases). Trimming cost V 5 bases and J 9 bases, with 14 bases left between them. Germline V CDR1 and CDR2: SGHTA, FQGTGA. The CDR3 is made up of 13 amino acids. The CDR3 DNA is TGTGCCAGCAGCCGCAACGGTGGAGGTGAGCAGTTCTTC. It is translated as CASSRNGGGEQFF.

This CDR3 is CASRKGMDRQIPGELFF. As DNA, the CDR3 is TGTGCCAGCAGGAAAGGAATGGACAGGCAAATTCCCGGGGAGCTGTTTTTT. The rearrangement uses TRBV11-2 and TRBJ2-2; TRBD1 aligns across 7 bases. CDR1 and CDR2 (germline): SGHAT, FQNNGV. Trimming removed 6 bases from V and 6 bases from J; junction bases left unmatched: 16. The CDR3 length is 17 residues.

This clonotype was detected a few times. The chain is built from TRBV28 and TRBJ2-1, with 7 bases fitting TRBD2. Germline loops: CDR1 MDHEN, CDR2 SYDVKM. The junction had 14 bases not matched to a gene; V was cut back by 4 bases and J by 8 bases. The CDR3 has 16 residues. CDR3 in amino acids: CASSSPWTRRDDEQFF. The DNA of the CDR3 is TGTGCCAGCAGTTCCCCGTGGACTAGGAGGGACGATGAGCAGTTCTTC. The full variable domain, completed using reference TRBV28 and TRBJ2-1, is DVKVTQSSRYLVKRTGEKVFLECVQDMDHENMFWYRQDPGLGLRLIYFSYDVKMKEKGDIPEGYSVSREKKERFSLILESASTNQTSMYLCASSSPWTRRDDEQFFGPGTRLTVL.

V and J are TRBV5-6 and TRBJ2-1; 12 bases line up with TRBD2. This CDR3 is built from 17 residues. From germline, CDR1 is SGHDT and CDR2 YYEEEE. Trimming removed 2 bases from V and 7 bases from J; junction bases left unmatched: 10. This chain's CDR3 is CASSFLPGLAGPNEQFF. As DNA, the CDR3 is TGTGCCAGCAGCTTCCTTCCAGGACTAGCGGGGCCAAATGAGCAGTTCTTC.

The J gene is TRBJ2-3, the V gene TRBV12-3 or TRBV12-4, with 9 bases lining up with TRBD1. J was trimmed by 5 bases and V by 8 bases; bases with no gene match: 8. This CDR3 spans 14 amino acids. The CDR3 region has the DNA TGTGCCAGCGCGACAGGGGGGGATGGAGATACGCAGTATTTT. Translated, it gives CASATGGDGDTQYF.

With regard to this clonotype: A much larger clonotype is one base distant, so this may be a read error. In DNA form, the CDR3 reads TGTGCCAGCAGCCGACCTAGCGGGGGGGCCGATACAGATACGCGGTATTTT. Encoded protein: CASSRPSGGADTDTRYF. The rearrangement links TRBV6-6 to TRBJ2-3; TRBD2 agrees at 12 bases. This CDR3 has 17 residues. Germline CDR1 MNHNY, CDR2 SVGAGI (reference sequence).

V gene TRBV7-2 combines with J gene TRBJ2-7; TRBD1 might be the D (6 bases). CDR3 length: 15 amino acids. V was pared by 5 bases and J by 1 base, with 15 bases between. Germline CDR1 reads SGHTA; CDR2 reads FQGNSA. The CDR3 loop reads CASSPTRTESYEQYF. CDR3 coding DNA: TGTGCCAGCAGCCCCACTCGGACAGAGTCCTACGAGCAGTACTTC. The full variable domain, in which reference TRBV7-2 and TRBJ2-7 provide the parts outside the CDR3, is GAGVSQSPSNKVTEKGKDVELRCDPISGHTALYWYRQSLGQGLEFLIYFQGNSAPDKSGLPSDRFSAERTGGSVSTLTIQRTQQEDSAVYLCASSPTRTESYEQYFGPGTRLTVT.

The genes are TRBV7-8 and TRBJ2-3; 9 bases are a match to TRBD2. Germline CDR1 and CDR2: SGHVS and FQNEAQ. The trim removed 6 bases at V and 3 bases at J, leaving 19 bases unmatched. The CDR3 is 19 amino acids. Here the CDR3 DNA reads TGTGCCAGCAGTTTACTTAATAGCGGGAGAAGGGGGAAAACAGATACGCAGTATTTT. It encodes CASSLLNSGRRGKTDTQYF.

The chain recombines TRBV6-6 with TRBJ2-7, with 7 bases lining up with TRBD1. The V and J ends lost 5 bases and 6 bases, in that order; junction bases with no gene match: 7. CDR3 length: 13 residues. Germline lookup yields CDR1 MNHNY and CDR2 SVGAGI (reference sequence). CDR3 loop: CASSDYRGCEQYF. The CDR3 region has the DNA TGTGCCAGCAGTGACTACAGGGGCTGCGAGCAGTACTTC.

With regard to this clonotype: It may be a read error: a sequence one base away is much more abundant. The CDR3 bases are TGTGCCAGCAGTTCCCTAACCCGGACCGAGGAGCTGTTTTTT. Translating gives CASSSLTRTEELFF. The chain employs TRBV27 and TRBJ2-2, with D hard to call. CDR1 is MNHEY and CDR2 is SMNVEV in the germline V gene (reference sequence). The CDR3 has 14 residues.